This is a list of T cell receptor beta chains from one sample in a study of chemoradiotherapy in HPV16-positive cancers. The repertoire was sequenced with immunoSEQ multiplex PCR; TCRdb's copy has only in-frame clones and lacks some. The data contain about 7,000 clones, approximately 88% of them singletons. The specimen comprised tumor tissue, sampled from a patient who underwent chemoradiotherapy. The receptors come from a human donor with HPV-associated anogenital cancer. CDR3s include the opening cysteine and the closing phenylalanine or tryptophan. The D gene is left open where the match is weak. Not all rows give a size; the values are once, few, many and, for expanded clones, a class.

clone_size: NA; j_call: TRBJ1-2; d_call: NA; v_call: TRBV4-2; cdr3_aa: CASSQEDSNFYGYTF; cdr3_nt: TGTGCCAGCAGCCAAGAGGACAGTAATTTCTATGGCTACACCTTC
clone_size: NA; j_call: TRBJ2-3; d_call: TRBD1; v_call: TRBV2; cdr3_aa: CASRRGTGQSTDTQYF; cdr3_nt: TGTGCCAGCAGGAGGGGGACAGGGCAAAGCACAGATACGCAGTATTTT
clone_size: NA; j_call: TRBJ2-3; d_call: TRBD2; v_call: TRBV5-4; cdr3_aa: CASSLAGGRGDTQYF; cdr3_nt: TGTGCCAGCAGCTTGGCGGGAGGGCGGGGAGATACGCAGTATTTT
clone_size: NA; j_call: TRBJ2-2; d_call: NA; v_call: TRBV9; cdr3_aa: CASSVEGFGELFF; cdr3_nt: TGTGCCAGCAGCGTAGAGGGATTCGGGGAGCTGTTTTTT
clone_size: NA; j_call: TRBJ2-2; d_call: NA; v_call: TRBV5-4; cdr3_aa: CASSLPSEELFF; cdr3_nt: TGTGCCAGCAGCTTACCTAGCGAGGAGCTGTTTTTT
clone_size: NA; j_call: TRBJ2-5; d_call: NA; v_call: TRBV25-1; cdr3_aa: CASSEGQGQETQYF; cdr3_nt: TGTGCCAGCAGTGAGGGGCAGGGACAAGAGACCCAGTACTTC
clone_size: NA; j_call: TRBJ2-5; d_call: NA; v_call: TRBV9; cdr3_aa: CASSPRPQEQETQYF; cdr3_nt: TGTGCCAGCAGCCCAAGACCTCAGGAGCAAGAGACCCAGTACTTC
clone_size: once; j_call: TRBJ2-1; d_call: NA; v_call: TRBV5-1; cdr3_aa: CASSLGAVDGEQFF; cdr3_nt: TGCGCCAGCAGCTTGGGGGCGGTCGACGGGGAGCAGTTCTTC
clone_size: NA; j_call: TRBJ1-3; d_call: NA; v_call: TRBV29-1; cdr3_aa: CSVVAFRPGTGNTIYF; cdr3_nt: TGCAGCGTTGTAGCCTTCCGCCCGGGCACTGGAAACACCATATATTTT
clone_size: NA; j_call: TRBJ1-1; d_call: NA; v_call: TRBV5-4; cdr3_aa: CASSLRTVNTEAFF; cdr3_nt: TGTGCCAGCAGCTTGAGGACGGTGAACACTGAAGCTTTCTTT
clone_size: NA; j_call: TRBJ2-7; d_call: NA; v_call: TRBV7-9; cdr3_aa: CASSSGEGPSPYEQYF; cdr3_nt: TGTGCCAGCAGCTCGGGTGAGGGACCTTCCCCCTACGAGCAGTACTTC
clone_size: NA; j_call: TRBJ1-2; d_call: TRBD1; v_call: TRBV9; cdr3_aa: CASSPFDTGGNTRGPYENYGYTF; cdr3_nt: TGTGCCAGCAGCCCTTTTGACACAGGGGGCAATACGCGGGGCCCCTACGAAAACTATGGCTACACCTTC
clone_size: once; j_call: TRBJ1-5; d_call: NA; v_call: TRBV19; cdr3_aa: CASKMGGDGGNQPQHF; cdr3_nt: TGTGCCAGTAAAATGGGGGGGGATGGGGGCAATCAGCCCCAGCATTTT
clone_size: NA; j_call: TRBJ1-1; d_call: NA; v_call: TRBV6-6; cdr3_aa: CASRRPPPGAFF; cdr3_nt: TGTGCCAGCAGGCGACCTCCCCCGGGGGCTTTCTTT
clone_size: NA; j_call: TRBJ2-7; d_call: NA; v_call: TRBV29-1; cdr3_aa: CSVGRAYEQYF; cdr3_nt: TGCAGCGTCGGGCGCGCCTACGAGCAGTACTTC
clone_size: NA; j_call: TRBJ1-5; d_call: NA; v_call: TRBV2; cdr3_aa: CASSEESVQPQHF; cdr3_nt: TGTGCCAGCAGTGAAGAGTCGGTGCAGCCCCAGCATTTT
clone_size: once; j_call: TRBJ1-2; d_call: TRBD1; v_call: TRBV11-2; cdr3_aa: CASSLAWDRVKLYGYTF; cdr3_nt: TGTGCCAGCAGCTTAGCTTGGGACAGGGTTAAACTCTATGGCTACACCTTC
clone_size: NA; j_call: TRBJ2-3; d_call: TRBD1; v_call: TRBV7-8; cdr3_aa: CASSLAGPGGDTQYF; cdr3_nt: TGTGCCAGCAGCTTAGCGGGACCAGGGGGAGATACGCAGTATTTT
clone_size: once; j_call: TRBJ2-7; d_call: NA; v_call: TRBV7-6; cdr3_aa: CASVTETYEQYF; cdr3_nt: TGTGCCAGCGTTACAGAGACCTACGAGCAGTACTTC
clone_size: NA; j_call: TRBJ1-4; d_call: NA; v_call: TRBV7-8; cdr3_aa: CASSLASQSRGEKLFF; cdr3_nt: TGTGCCAGCAGCTTAGCGTCGCAGAGTAGGGGTGAAAAACTGTTTTTT
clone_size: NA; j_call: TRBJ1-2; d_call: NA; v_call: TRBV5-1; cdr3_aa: CASTPDRGSEGYTF; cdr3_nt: TGCGCCAGCACCCCAGACCGGGGCTCAGAGGGCTACACCTTC